The T cell receptor beta chain described here comes from a study of radiotherapy plus CTLA-4 blockade in lung cancer. The table came from immunoSEQ multiplex PCR; TCRdb's copy has only in-frame clones and leaves some out. The data show 80,000 to 100,000 clones, 65% to 75% seen once. Alongside CTLA-4 blockade with ipilimumab, patients with chemo-refractory metastatic non-small-cell lung cancer received focal radiation. Sequenced material: peripheral blood, taken from a patient treated with radiotherapy plus ipilimumab. This receptor was identified in a human donor with non-small cell lung cancer who had a partial response to radiotherapy plus ipilimumab. Some clones in this sample may be carry-over from other donors' samples.

CDR3 loop: CSVVRGSGNTIYF. In DNA, the CDR3 is TGCAGCGTTGTTCGGGGGTCTGGAAACACCATATATTTT. V and J are TRBV29-1 and TRBJ1-3, with TRBD1 as a possible D gene (5 bases). The CDR3 runs 13 residues. Germline CDR1 is SQVTM and CDR2 is ANQGSEA. The V end was cut by 4 bases, the J end by 1 base, with 8 bases between. The variable domain in full, completed from reference TRBV29-1 and TRBJ1-3, reads SAVISQKPSRDICQRGTSLTIQCQVDSQVTMMFWYRQQPGQSLTLIATANQGSEATYESGFVIDKFPISRPNLTFSTLTVSNMSPEDSSIYLCSVVRGSGNTIYFGEGSWLTVV.